These 26 T cell receptor beta chains were all obtained from the same sample, sequenced in a study of early stage breast cancer tumors. Repertoires were generated with immunoSEQ multiplex PCR, while TCRdb's copy carries only in-frame clones and drops some. This sample has about 72,000 clones, with roughly 80% found just once. The material sequenced was blood. These receptors came from a person aged 60 to 70 with breast cancer.

The J gene is TRBJ1-2, the V gene TRBV7-9, with D possibly being TRBD1 (5 bases). The CDR3 has 14 residues. The V end lost 5 bases, the J end lost 7 bases, and 17 bases lay between the germline ends. Per germline, CDR1 SEHNR and CDR2 FQNEAQ (reference sequence). The CDR3 protein is CASSGRRELVGYTF. The DNA for the CDR3 is TGTGCCAGCAGCGGACGCAGGGAGCTCGTTGGCTACACCTTC.

The chain uses TRBV5-4 and TRBJ1-2; possible D gene TRBD1, 6 bases. The V end was cut by 3 bases, the J end by 5 bases, with 14 bases between. Germline-derived CDR1 and CDR2 are SGHNT and YYREEE (reference sequence). The CDR3 is 14 residues long. CDR3: CASSSKQGPYGYTF. The CDR3 DNA follows: TGTGCCAGCAGCTCAAAACAGGGCCCGTATGGCTACACCTTC.

The chain links TRBV7-9 to TRBJ1-5; the D gene is possibly TRBD1 (6 bases). This CDR3 is built from 13 residues. The germline V gene has CDR1 SEHNR and CDR2 FQNEAQ (reference sequence). V dropped 2 bases and J dropped 4 bases, with 6 bases sitting between them. DNA of the CDR3: TGTGCCAGCAGCTTACAGGGGAATCAGCCCCAGCATTTT. This translates into CASSLQGNQPQHF. The full variable domain, rest sourced from reference TRBV7-9 and TRBJ1-5, is DTGVSQNPRHKITKRGQNVTFRCDPISEHNRLYWYRQTLGQGPEFLTYFQNEAQLEKSRLLSDRFSAERPKGSFSTLEIQRTEQGDSAMYLCASSLQGNQPQHFGDGTRLSIL.

The J gene is TRBJ2-1, the V gene TRBV11-2; no firm D call. Germline loops: CDR1 SGHAT, CDR2 FQNNGV. There are 13 residues in the CDR3. Trimming shortened V by 2 bases and J by 6 bases, and 8 bases separated the two germline ends. This CDR3 is CASSLIGSNEQFF. The DNA for the CDR3 is TGTGCCAGCAGCTTAATAGGGTCCAATGAGCAGTTCTTC.

The table lists this clone with a few counts. A read error may produce the germline difference seen at one junction end. The V call is TRBV18, the J call TRBJ1-3, with D unresolved. The CDR3 has 9 residues. Germline V gene data show CDR1 as KGHSH and CDR2 as LQKENI. The CDR3 DNA follows: TGCATCTCTGGAAACACCATATATTTT. The encoded protein is CISGNTIYF.

The gene calls are TRBV7-8 and TRBJ2-3, with 14 bases matching TRBD2. Germline values: CDR1 SGHVS, CDR2 FQNEAQ. Unmatched junction bases numbered 5, after V lost 3 bases and J lost 0 bases. The length of the CDR3 is 18 residues. The CDR3 coding sequence is TGTGCCAGCAGCTTTGGGACTAGCGGGGGCTCTAGCACAGATACGCAGTATTTT. It is translated as CASSFGTSGGSSTDTQYF.

The CDR3 nucleotides read TGTGCCAGCAGCGAAACTGTTAGGGCAGGGGGCCCTGGGGCCAACGTCCTGACTTTC. It codes for CASSETVRAGGPGANVLTF. The V gene is TRBV9, the J gene TRBJ2-6, with 8 bases aligning to TRBD1. The V gene end was trimmed by 3 bases and the J gene end by 2 bases; junction bases not matched to a gene: 13. Looked up from germline, CDR1 is SGDLS and CDR2 is YYNGEE. CDR3 size: 19 residues. Full variable domain (rest looked up from reference TRBV9 and TRBJ2-6): DSGVTQTPKHLITATGQRVTLRCSPRSGDLSVYWYQQSLDQGLQFLIQYYNGEERAKGNILERFSAQQFPDLHSELNLSSLELGDSALYFCASSETVRAGGPGANVLTFGAGSRLTVL.

V usage is TRBV11-1 and J usage is TRBJ2-7, with 10 bases fitting TRBD1. Germline V gene sequence: CDR1 SGHAT, CDR2 FQDESV (reference sequence). Trimming cost V 6 bases and J 6 bases; bases outside gene matches: 11. CDR3 length: 15 residues. The chain's CDR3 is CASRGAGQGVFEQYF. The CDR3 nucleotides are TGTGCCAGCAGGGGGGCCGGACAGGGGGTCTTCGAGCAGTACTTC.

The chain uses TRBV2 and TRBJ2-3; tentatively, D is TRBD2 (5 bases). CDR1 and CDR2 (germline): SNHLY, FYNNEI. This CDR3 contains 14 residues. The V end lost 4 bases, the J end lost 5 bases, and 13 bases lay between the germline ends. CDR3 region: CASSVQRSGDTQYF. CDR3 DNA sequence: TGTGCCAGCAGTGTGCAGCGGTCGGGAGATACGCAGTATTTT.

The rearrangement joins TRBV6-6 to TRBJ1-5; no clear D. Germline V gene lookup returns CDR1 MNHNY and CDR2 SVGAGI (reference sequence). The CDR3 contains 13 residues. Trimming removed 7 bases from V and 3 bases from J, with 10 bases in between. CDR3 in amino acids: CASTRWANQPQHF. As DNA, the CDR3 is TGTGCCAGCACCAGATGGGCCAATCAGCCCCAGCATTTT.

The chain joins TRBV2 to TRBJ2-1, with 10 nucleotides matching TRBD1. The CDR3 has 15 residues. V dropped 8 bases and J dropped 6; count of bases not matched to a gene: 10. Germline values: CDR1 SNHLY, CDR2 FYNNEI. The CDR3 spells CASASSRDRGNEQFF. The DNA of the CDR3 is TGTGCCAGCGCCTCCTCCCGGGACAGGGGCAATGAGCAGTTCTTC.

This clone has ten or more counts. This chain links TRBV25-1 with TRBJ1-2; D may be TRBD1 (5 bases). CDR1 and CDR2 from the germline V gene are MGHDK and SYGVNS. The CDR3 covers 12 residues. V was pared by 5 bases and J by 7 bases, with 11 bases between. The CDR3 nucleotides are TGTGCCAGCAGTCCGTCAGGGAGTGGCTACACCTTC. Protein: CASSPSGSGYTF.

The genes are TRBV9 and TRBJ2-1; 8 bases line up with TRBD2. V was clipped by 0 bases and J by 7 bases; unmatched bases: 9. This CDR3 has 16 residues. CDR1 is SGDLS and CDR2 is YYNGEE in the germline V gene. In nucleotides, the CDR3 is TGTGCCAGCAGCGTAGTAAGCGGGGGCCTTGGGAATGAGCAGTTCTTC. Translation: CASSVVSGGLGNEQFF.

The gene calls are TRBV6-5 and TRBJ2-1; tentatively, D is TRBD1 (5 bases). This CDR3 has 14 amino acids. Trimming shortened V by 2 bases and J by 4 bases, and 9 bases separated the two germline ends. Germline V lookup: CDR1 MNHEY, CDR2 SVGAGI. CDR3 bases: TGTGCCAGCAGTTACGACAGATCTTACAATGAGCAGTTCTTC. Amino acids: CASSYDRSYNEQFF.

The V gene is TRBV12-5, the J gene TRBJ2-7; D is ambiguous. The CDR3 is 13 residues long. Trimming cost V 7 bases and J 0 bases, with 10 bases left between them. Germline V gene lookup returns CDR1 LGHNT and CDR2 FRNRAP. The CDR3 nucleotides are TGTGCTAGTGCGGTAGGGCCCTCCTACGAGCAGTACTTC. Translating it yields CASAVGPSYEQYF.

This chain connects TRBV5-1 to TRBJ2-7, with D possibly being TRBD1 or TRBD2 (5 bases each). CDR3 length equals 15 residues. Deletions cut 3 bases from V and 5 bases from J, with 18 bases between. Germline V lookup: CDR1 SGHRS, CDR2 YFSETQ. The CDR3 region is CASSYAGTQGHEQYF. The DNA for the CDR3 is TGCGCCAGCAGCTATGCCGGGACGCAAGGCCACGAGCAGTACTTC.

This rearrangement joins TRBV6-5 to TRBJ2-5; TRBD1 agrees at 7 bases. The CDR3 runs 15 residues. The J segment lost 5 bases and the V segment lost 5 bases, leaving 11 bases of the junction unmatched. Germline lookup yields CDR1 MNHEY and CDR2 SVGAGI. In nucleotides, the CDR3 is TGTGCCAGCAGTCCCGTACAGGGGATGGGGGAGACCCAGTACTTC. This codes for CASSPVQGMGETQYF.

Details on this clone: A junction end diverges from the germline sequence, so it may reflect a read error. This chain uses TRBV9 with TRBJ2-7, with D possibly being TRBD1 (6 bases). The germline gives CDR1 SGDLS, CDR2 YYNGEE. This CDR3 has 11 residues. CDR3 region: CASSVVDRLHF. The DNA of the CDR3 is TGTGCCAGCAGCGTAGTTGACAGGCTCCACTTC.

V gene TRBV6-1 combines with J gene TRBJ2-4, with unresolved D. The CDR3 runs 15 residues. CDR1 MNHNS and CDR2 SASEGT come from the germline V gene. V shed 2 bases and J shed 3 bases, with 11 bases lying between them. The CDR3 reads CASSESTVVKNIQYF. The CDR3 DNA reads as TGTGCCAGCAGTGAATCAACTGTGGTCAAAAACATTCAGTACTTC.

The chain is built from TRBV29-1 and TRBJ1-2, with unresolved D. V was cut by 4 bases and J by 0 bases, with 15 bases left in between. The germline V gene has CDR1 SQVTM and CDR2 ANQGSEA. There are 15 residues in the CDR3. CDR3 nucleotide sequence: TGCAGCGTTGTTACCCGGCTGTCCGCTAACTATGGCTACACCTTC. Protein: CSVVTRLSANYGYTF.

The genes are TRBV9 and TRBJ1-1; D gene uncertain. CDR3 length equals 15 residues. The germline V gene encodes CDR1 SGDLS and CDR2 YYNGEE. The V gene lost 0 bases and the J gene lost 1 base, with 10 bases spanning the gap. This CDR3 reads CASSVGALRNTEAFF. CDR3 DNA: TGTGCCAGCAGCGTAGGCGCACTCAGGAACACTGAAGCTTTCTTT.

The V call is TRBV7-3, the J call TRBJ1-1, with D maybe TRBD1 (6 bases). Germline loops: CDR1 SGHTA, CDR2 FQGTGA. The CDR3 is 13 residues long. V gave up 4 bases and J gave up 2 bases, with 8 bases separating them. In DNA form, the CDR3 reads TGTGCCAGCAGCTCACAGGGAAACACTGAAGCTTTCTTT. It yields the protein CASSSQGNTEAFF.

This clone appeared a few times. CDR3 nucleotides: TGTGCCAGTAGTTCCCAGACAGGGGGAGTAAAGTTCTTC. Its protein is CASSSQTGGVKFF. The V and J genes are TRBV19 and TRBJ2-1; 9 positions agree with TRBD1. J was trimmed by 14 bases and V by 5 bases; bases with no gene match: 10. Germline CDR1 and CDR2: LNHDA and SQIVND (reference sequence). The CDR3 totals 13 residues.

The chain recombines TRBV5-1 with TRBJ2-5; 13 positions agree with TRBD2. The CDR3 is 15 amino acids. After removal of 7 bases from V and 4 bases from J, the junction contained 7 bases not matched to a gene. CDR1 SGHRS and CDR2 YFSETQ come from the germline V gene. The CDR3 DNA is TGCGCCAGCCAAGGAAGGACTAGCGGGGGAGAGACCCAGTACTTC. It specifies CASQGRTSGGETQYF.

This clone was seen only a few times. This chain connects TRBV5-4 to TRBJ2-7, with 8 nucleotides matching TRBD1. The V segment lost 3 bases and the J segment 2 bases; nucleotides outside the gene matches: 4. Germline V gene sequence: CDR1 SGHNT, CDR2 YYREEE (reference sequence). The CDR3 consists of 14 residues. In DNA, the CDR3 is TGTGCCAGCAGCTCCCGGACAGGGACCTACGAGCAGTACTTC. It codes for CASSSRTGTYEQYF.

V and J are TRBV5-1 and TRBJ1-4; D is uncertain. V gave up 2 bases and J gave up 7 bases, with 12 bases separating them. This CDR3 comprises 14 residues. Germline V gives CDR1 SGHRS, CDR2 YFSETQ. CDR3 protein: CASSFRMRGEKLFF. The DNA of the CDR3 is TGCGCCAGCAGCTTCCGTATGCGGGGTGAAAAACTGTTTTTT.